This entry describes one TCR beta chain. Its antigen remains unidentified. One base away there is no much larger clone; base qualities are not given. This entry belongs to a study of cytomegalovirus exposure and HLA in healthy donors (TCRdb year 2017). Looking at the study overall: An earlier analysis of some 620 of the donors reported 250 to 300 Gb of sequence data and 95 million to 140 million unique TCR beta sequences obtained from about 179 million T cells. An early release covering more than 500 HLA-typed donors comprised approximately 290 gigabases of sequencing data and approximately 85 million unique TCR sequences. Of the 300 to 400 genotyped donors, about 80% fell in the genetic ancestry cluster associated with self-reported Caucasian donors. The study was designed to test whether signatures of past pathogen exposure could be identified by cataloging public T cell receptors. The study profiled the T cell repertoires of hundreds of subjects by immunosequencing and related them to cytomegalovirus serostatus. In addition to the first cohort of roughly 700 subjects, a separate validation cohort of about 120 different subjects was used. High-throughput TCR immunosequencing, statistical association of individual TCRs with disease status, and machine learning were combined to predict cytomegalovirus infection status. A later analysis re-analyzed previously published TCR beta repertoires from 650 to 800 donors and added high-resolution HLA genotyping to study TCR occurrence patterns. The later analysis used no new phenotypic data to find candidate immune exposures, relying instead on TCR beta sequences and their occurrence across donors. An earlier analysis of 500 to 750 of the donors applied high-throughput TCR beta sequencing to assess whether each TCR beta V gene segment acted as functional or pseudogenic. Donor age, sex, ethnicity and CMV serostatus were compiled alongside the repertoire data. Genome-wide SNP genotypes for about 65% of the roughly 670 donors were used in a later genetic analysis, which treated that subset as a discovery cohort. All discovery cohort repertoires had been generated using a single sequencing platform. Class I and class II HLA loci were covered by the typing at four-digit resolution. Typing coverage differed by locus: A, B, C, DRB1 and DQB1 were typed in roughly 620-640 donors, DQA1 in approximately 520, DPA1 in nearly 610, and DPB1 in just under 490. Several DR-DQ haplotypes were handled as single units for association and clustering because linkage in the cohort was strong. Among about 400 genotyped donors of the cohort, an average of approximately 200,000 unique TCR beta nucleotide sequences was sequenced per donor, of which 15% to 20% were non-productive. Study-wide findings and limitations: Several of the top co-occurrence clusters appeared to be linked to parvovirus B19, influenza, CMV and Epstein-Barr virus, according to a later analysis. A further reported finding was that TCR beta sequences accurately predicted the HLA-A and HLA-B alleles for most subjects in the first cohort. The only immune exposure information available for the cohort was CMV serostatus. Because counts were too low, roughly 18 rarely observed V segments, including chromosome 9 orphons, were left out of the earlier analysis of over 550 of the donors. In both the original and validation cohorts, the classifier was reported to diagnose cytomegalovirus status with high specificity and sensitivity. A later genetic analysis associated a missense DCLRE1C variant with V-gene and J-gene trimming of TCR beta chains, and an independent cohort replicated the association. An earlier analysis of some 590 of the donors showed that most TCR beta V segments appeared in productive rearrangements either about 87% or about 30% of the time, which broadly matched IMGT annotations. Three of the identified cytomegalovirus-associated TCR beta chains were confirmed in vitro to be specific for cytomegalovirus antigens. Compared with the approximately 700-donor mean, donors in an Asian-associated ancestry cluster had fewer N-insertions in productive TCRs, according to a later genetic analysis. A cluster of highly shared sequence variants was judged likely to be a technical artifact of the sequencing pipeline. It was suggested by the authors that the approach could potentially be generalized to other disease states and immunological phenotypes. Compared with equally common non-associated chains, HLA-associated TCR beta chains in a later analysis were more clonally expanded and had lower generation probabilities. Presence/absence analyses assumed roughly uniform sequencing depth across donors, an assumption that may not hold. While some public TCRs were present in many individuals, most TCR sequences turned up only very rarely across donors. The study listed over 150 TCR beta chains as associated with cytomegalovirus. At a false discovery rate of 0.05, a later analysis linked fewer than 20,000 TCR beta sequences to specific HLA alleles. A later analysis found that most CMV-associated TCR beta chains appeared HLA-restricted, with HLA associations seemingly driven largely by CMV exposure. Strong co-occurrence of HLA alleles, especially DR and DQ, made assigning TCR associations to individual alleles difficult. Linkage disequilibrium might explain the correlated functional status among segregating V segments, but an unknown experimental factor could not be ruled out. The 87-base-pair reads could not distinguish some IMGT-functional V segments, including TRBV6-2 and TRBV6-3, so those segments were excluded. In a later analysis, TCR association rates were found to vary across HLA loci, with the most associated TCRs seen for DRB1 alleles and the fewest for HLA-C alleles. In this cohort, only TCR beta chains were sequenced, and detectable features were limited by the absence of alpha or paired-chain data. Because HLA typing was unavailable for some donors at each locus, only the typed subset was used in association tests.

The library relied on the immunoSEQ multiplex PCR assay. For the multiplex PCR, a mixture combining 60 forward primers for TCR Vbeta segments and 13 reverse primers for TCR Jbeta segments was used. The CDR3 region of rearranged TCR beta genes was amplified from genomic DNA with a multiplex PCR assay. On the Illumina HiSeq System, the amplified TCR beta libraries were sequenced as 87-base-pair reads. As for the authors' bioinformatics: In a later analysis, tens of millions of unique TCR beta chains were counted across the approximately 640 repertoires, and around 10 million of these chains were shared by at least two donors. To remove PCR and sequencing errors, raw reads were error-corrected and collapsed into unique sequences using a nearest-neighbor algorithm that merged closely related sequences. V, D and J gene segments were assigned by aligning CDR3 sequences to IMGT reference sequences. For a sequence to be retained, a match of at least six nucleotides was required to both a V gene segment and a J gene segment. A rearrangement was called productive if the CDR3 had no stop codons and remained in frame with V and J, and every other rearrangement was called non-productive. CDR3 was defined according to IMGT convention as the region running from the second conserved V-encoded cysteine to the conserved J-encoded phenylalanine. In an earlier analysis of around 540 of the donors, sequences lacking an unambiguous match to a single V gene segment were excluded. An earlier analysis of approximately 590 of the donors classified V segments as functional when productive rearrangements were above 56.7% and as segregating when the standard deviation between donors was above 5%. A statistical classification framework was developed to diagnose cytomegalovirus status using the catalog of TCR beta chain sequences. V and J gene assignment, in a later analysis, came from comparing TCR nucleotide sequences with IMGT/GENE-DB human TR gene sequences. The TCRdist pipeline was used in a later analysis to assign CDR3 sequences and most-parsimonious VDJ recombination scenarios. A later analysis defined each TCR beta chain by its CDR3 amino acid sequence plus V-gene family, and excluded reads lacking a unique V-gene family. In a later analysis, around 650 highly shared, low-generation-probability nucleotide sequences were removed to address suspected cross-contamination and a sequencing artifact. For each public chain, a later analysis derived a clonal expansion index from normalized ranks of inferred template counts within each repertoire. In a later analysis, generation probabilities were computed using a VDJ recombination model fitted to out-of-frame rearrangements, and the results were checked against IGoR. In a later analysis, hypergeometric tests were used to score TCR-TCR, TCR-HLA and TCR-CMV co-occurrence, with a repertoire-size bias correction applied to TCR pairs. To estimate false discovery rates, a later analysis permuted the HLA or CMV assignments 20 times. A later analysis grouped co-occurring TCRs with DBSCAN, adding TCRdist sequence similarity when clustering within HLA-allele-positive subsets. Repertoires with fewer than 30,000 or more than 120,000 public chains, plus five repertoires with anomalous nucleotide sharing, were excluded from co-occurrence clustering. TCRdb took this table from immuneACCESS and kept in-frame rearrangements with V and J called. Such tables lack part of the clones; where checked against another copy, unresolved V genes explain under half of the gap, and the rest is unexplained. The D gene and trimming were derived from the DNA, and the V and J assignments and clone size from that table. Counted in this sample were some 170,000 clones; 81% of them appeared once. Jointly, the top ten make up just under 5% of the sample.

CDR1 SGHDN and CDR2 FVKESK are derived from the germline V gene. CDR3 length: 19 amino acids, cysteine to phenylalanine. Only the CDR3 region is kept as DNA, spanning 57 bases read in frame from base 1. At the junction V is shortened by 2 bases and J by 1 base, with 21 bases in between. In total, just over 650 healthy bone marrow donors made up the cohort. At the time of sampling, all cohort members were nominally healthy, though unrecorded immune exposures were likely present. The donor tested CMV seropositive and was one of the 289 seropositive cohort members. A peripheral blood sample was collected from each donor, and TCR beta sequencing was performed on peripheral blood mononuclear cells. Genomic DNA was extracted from the blood cell samples with the Qiagen DNeasy Blood Extraction Kit.

Material for sequencing was PBMCs. The sequence joins TRBV14 to TRBJ1-3, and TRBD1 may be the D gene, going by 5 matching bases. The clonotype originates from a woman aged 18-29 years in good health and CMV-seropositive. The CDR3 here reads CASSQKRGLLGRSGNTIYF. DNA sequence: TGTGCCAGCAGCCAAAAAAGGGGATTGTTGGGCCGGTCTGGAAACACCATATATTTT.